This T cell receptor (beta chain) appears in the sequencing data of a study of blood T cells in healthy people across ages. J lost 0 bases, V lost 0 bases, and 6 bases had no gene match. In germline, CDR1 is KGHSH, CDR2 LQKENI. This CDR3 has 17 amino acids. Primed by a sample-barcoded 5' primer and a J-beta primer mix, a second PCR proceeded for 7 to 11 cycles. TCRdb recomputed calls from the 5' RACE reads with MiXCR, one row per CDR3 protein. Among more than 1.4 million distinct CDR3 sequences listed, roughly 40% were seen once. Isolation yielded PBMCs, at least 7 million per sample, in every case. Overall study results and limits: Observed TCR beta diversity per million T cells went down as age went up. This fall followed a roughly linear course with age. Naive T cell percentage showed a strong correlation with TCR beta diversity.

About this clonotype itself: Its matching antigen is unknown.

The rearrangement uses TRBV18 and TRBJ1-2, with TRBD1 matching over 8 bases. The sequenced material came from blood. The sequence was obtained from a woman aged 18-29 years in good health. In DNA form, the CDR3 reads TGTGCCAGCTCACCACCTATGACAGGGGTCTCTAACTATGGCTACACCTTC. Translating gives CASSPPMTGVSNYGYTF. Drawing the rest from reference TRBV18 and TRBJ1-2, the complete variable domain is NAGVMQNPRHLVRRRGQEARLRCSPMKGHSHVYWYRQLPEEGLKFMVYLQKENIIDESGMPKERFSAEFPKEGPSILRIQQVVRGDSAAYFCASSPPMTGVSNYGYTFGSGTRLTVV.